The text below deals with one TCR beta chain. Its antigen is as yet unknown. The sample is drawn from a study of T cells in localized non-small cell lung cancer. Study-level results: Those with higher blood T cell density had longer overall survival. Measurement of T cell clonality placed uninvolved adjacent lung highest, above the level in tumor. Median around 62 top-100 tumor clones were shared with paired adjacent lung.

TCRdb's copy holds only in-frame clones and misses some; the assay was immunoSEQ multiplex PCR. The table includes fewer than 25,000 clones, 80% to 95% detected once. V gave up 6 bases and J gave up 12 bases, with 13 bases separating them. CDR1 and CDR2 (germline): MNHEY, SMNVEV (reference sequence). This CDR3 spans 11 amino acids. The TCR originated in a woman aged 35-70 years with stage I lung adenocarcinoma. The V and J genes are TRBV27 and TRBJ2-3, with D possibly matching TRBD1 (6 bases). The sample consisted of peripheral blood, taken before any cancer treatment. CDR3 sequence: CASSTGIGQYF. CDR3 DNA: TGTGCCAGCAGCACAGGGATTGGTCAGTATTTT.